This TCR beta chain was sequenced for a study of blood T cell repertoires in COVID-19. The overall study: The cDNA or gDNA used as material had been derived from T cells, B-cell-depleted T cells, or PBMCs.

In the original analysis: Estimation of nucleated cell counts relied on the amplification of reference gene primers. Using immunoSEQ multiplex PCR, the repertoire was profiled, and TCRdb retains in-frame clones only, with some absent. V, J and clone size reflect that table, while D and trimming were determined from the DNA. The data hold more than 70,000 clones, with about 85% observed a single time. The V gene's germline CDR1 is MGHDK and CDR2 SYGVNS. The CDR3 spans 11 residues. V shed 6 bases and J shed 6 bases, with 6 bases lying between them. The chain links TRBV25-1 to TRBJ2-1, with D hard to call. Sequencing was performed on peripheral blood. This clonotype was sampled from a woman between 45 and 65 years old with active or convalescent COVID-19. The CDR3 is CASSLLNEQFF. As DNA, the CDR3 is TGTGCCAGCAGCCTACTCAATGAGCAGTTCTTC.